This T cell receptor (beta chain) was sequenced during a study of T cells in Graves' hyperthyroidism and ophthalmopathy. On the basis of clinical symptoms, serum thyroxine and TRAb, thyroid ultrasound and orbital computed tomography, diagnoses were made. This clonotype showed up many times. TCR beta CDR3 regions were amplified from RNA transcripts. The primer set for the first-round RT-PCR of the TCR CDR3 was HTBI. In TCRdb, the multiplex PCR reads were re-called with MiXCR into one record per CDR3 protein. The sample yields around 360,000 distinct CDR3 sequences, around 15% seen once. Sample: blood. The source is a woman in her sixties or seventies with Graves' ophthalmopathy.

The DNA of the CDR3 is TGCGCCAGCAGCTTGGCTACGGCAAGGGAGACCCAGTACTTC. Translating gives CASSLATARETQYF. The chain uses TRBV5-1 and TRBJ2-5; D unclear. CDR1 and CDR2 from the germline V gene are SGHRS and YFSETQ. Trimming stripped 0 bases from V and 5 bases from J, with 11 bases between. This CDR3 spans 14 amino acids.